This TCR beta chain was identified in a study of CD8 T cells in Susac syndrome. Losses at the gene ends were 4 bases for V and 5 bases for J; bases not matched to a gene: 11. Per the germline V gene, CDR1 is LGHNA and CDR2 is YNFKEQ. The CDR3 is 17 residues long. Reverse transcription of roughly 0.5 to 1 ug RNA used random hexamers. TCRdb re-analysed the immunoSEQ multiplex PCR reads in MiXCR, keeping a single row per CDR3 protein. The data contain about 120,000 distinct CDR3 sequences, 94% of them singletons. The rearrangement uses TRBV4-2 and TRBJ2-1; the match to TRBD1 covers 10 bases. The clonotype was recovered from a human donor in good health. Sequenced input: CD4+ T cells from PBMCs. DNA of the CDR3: TGTGCCAGCAGCCCGATTGGGGGGACAGGGGTAGACAATGAGCAGTTCTTC. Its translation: CASSPIGGTGVDNEQFF.